The clone carrying this T cell receptor (beta chain) was observed a few times. Its specificity is not known. Clones were read by immunoSEQ multiplex PCR, and TCRdb kept only the in-frame ones, dropping some. The profile shows 10,000 or so clones, 80% to 90% of them singletons. The data were obtained in a study of PD-1 blockade in classical Hodgkin lymphoma. Study-wide findings and caveats: TCR diversity at baseline was reported to be reduced in newly diagnosed patients relative to healthy donors. The authors have not defined what causes the repertoire differences, possibly disease activity or prior therapy.

Time point meaning: newly diagnosed, previously untreated cHL patient sample. PBMCs, once thawed, yielded CD8+ T cells isolated by magnetic negative selection. Serving as comparison were PBMCs from newly diagnosed, untreated classical Hodgkin lymphoma, which were sequenced alongside the relapsed/refractory trial patients. This CDR3 comprises 14 residues. In germline, CDR1 is SNHLY, CDR2 FYNNEI. Trimming stripped 6 bases from V and 0 bases from J, with 12 bases between. Sequenced material: CD8+ T cells from blood. The sequence was collected from a human donor with classical Hodgkin lymphoma. This sequence joins TRBV2 and TRBJ2-7; D is uncertain. This CDR3 reads CASSATASSYEQYF. CDR3 DNA sequence: TGTGCCAGCAGCGCCACTGCGAGCTCCTACGAGCAGTACTTC. The whole variable domain, filled in from reference TRBV2 and TRBJ2-7, reads EPEVTQTPSHQVTQMGQEVILRCVPISNHLYFYWYRQILGQKVEFLVSFYNNEISEKSEIFDDQFSVERPDGSNFTLKIRSTKLEDSAMYFCASSATASSYEQYFGPGTRLTVT.